This TCR beta chain is from a study of technical replicates of blood from a handful of donors. Trimming took 0 bases from V and 0 from J, leaving 7 bases between them. CDR1 SGDLS and CDR2 YYNGEE come from the germline V gene. This CDR3 is 15 amino acids long. TCRdb keeps only in-frame clones here, not all; method: immunoSEQ multiplex PCR. The profile covers 60,000 to 85,000 clones, with approximately 94% appearing a single time and about 0.4% taken by the ten largest. V and J are TRBV9 and TRBJ1-3; D ambiguous. Sequencing was done on a sample of T cells isolated from PBMCs. The receptor's source is a human donor in good health. The chain's CDR3 is CASSVGQFSGNTIYF. The CDR3 DNA reads as TGTGCCAGCAGCGTAGGACAATTCTCTGGAAACACCATATATTTT.